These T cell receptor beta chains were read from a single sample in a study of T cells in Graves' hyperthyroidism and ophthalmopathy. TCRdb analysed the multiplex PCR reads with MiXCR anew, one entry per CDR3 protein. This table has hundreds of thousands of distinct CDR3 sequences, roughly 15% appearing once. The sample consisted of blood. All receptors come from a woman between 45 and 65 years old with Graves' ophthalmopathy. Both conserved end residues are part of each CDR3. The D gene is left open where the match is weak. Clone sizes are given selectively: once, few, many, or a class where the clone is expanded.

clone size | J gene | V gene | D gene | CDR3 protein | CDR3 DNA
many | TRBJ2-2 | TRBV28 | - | CASQKTGNTGELFF | TGTGCCAGCCAGAAGACAGGGAACACCGGGGAGCTGTTTTTT
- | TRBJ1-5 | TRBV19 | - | CASSMSYNQPQHF | TGTGCCAGTAGTATGTCCTACAATCAGCCCCAGCATTTT
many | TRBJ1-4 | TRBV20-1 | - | CSARKGFGTNEKLFF | TGCAGTGCTAGAAAAGGGTTTGGGACTAATGAAAAACTGTTTTTT
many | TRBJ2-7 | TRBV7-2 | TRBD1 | CASSFKTPGTGFYEQYF | TGTGCCAGCAGCTTCAAAACCCCCGGGACAGGGTTCTACGAGCAGTACTTC
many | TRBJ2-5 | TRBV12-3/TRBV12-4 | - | CASSLRRSQETQYF | TGTGCCAGCAGTTTAAGACGCAGCCAAGAGACCCAGTACTTC
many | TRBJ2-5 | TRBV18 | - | CASSPRGAPETQYF | TGTGCCAGCTCACCACGCGGGGCCCCAGAGACCCAGTACTTC
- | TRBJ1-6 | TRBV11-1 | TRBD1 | CASSLAPGTDSPLHF | TGTGCCAGCAGCTTAGCACCCGGGACAGATTCACCCCTCCACTTT
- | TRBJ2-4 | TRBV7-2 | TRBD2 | CASSLVHLAGGVSKNIQYF | TGTGCCAGCAGCTTAGTCCATCTAGCGGGAGGTGTTTCCAAAAACATTCAGTACTTC
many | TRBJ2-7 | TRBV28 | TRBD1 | CASRSQGSTYEQYF | TGTGCCAGCAGGTCACAGGGGTCAACCTACGAGCAGTACTTC
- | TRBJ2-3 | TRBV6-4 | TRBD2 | CASSDRIAGGNTDTQYF | TGTGCCAGCAGTGACAGAATAGCGGGAGGCAACACAGATACGCAGTATTTT
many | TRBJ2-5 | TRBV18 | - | CASSPAQETQYF | TGTGCCAGCAGCCCCGCCCAAGAGACCCAGTACTTC
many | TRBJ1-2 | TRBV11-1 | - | CASSLNTYGYTF | TGTGCCAGCAGCCTGAACACCTATGGCTACACCTTC
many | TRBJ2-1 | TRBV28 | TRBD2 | CASSFLSVSGRDNEQFF | TGTGCCAGCAGTTTTCTATCCGTAAGCGGGAGGGACAATGAGCAGTTCTTC
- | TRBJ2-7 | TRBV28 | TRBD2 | CANRLAGDAYEQYF | TGTGCCAACAGACTAGCGGGAGATGCGTACGAGCAGTACTTC
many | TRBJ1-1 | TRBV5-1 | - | CASSLWAGVNTEAFF | TGCGCCAGCAGCTTGTGGGCAGGGGTGAACACTGAAGCTTTCTTT
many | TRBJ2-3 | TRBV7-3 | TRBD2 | CASSQGLAGPTDTQYF | TGTGCCAGCAGCCAAGGTCTAGCGGGACCCACAGATACGCAGTATTTT
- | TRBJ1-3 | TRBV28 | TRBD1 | CASRLKQGLITGNTIYF | TGTGCCAGCAGGTTAAAACAGGGGTTGATTACTGGAAACACCATATATTTT
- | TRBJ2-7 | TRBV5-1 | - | CASRTRGGGGYEQYF | TGCGCCAGCAGAACCCGAGGAGGAGGGGGCTACGAGCAGTACTTC
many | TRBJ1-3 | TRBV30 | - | CAWSPGTGNTIYF | TGTGCCTGGTCCCCAGGGACTGGAAACACCATATATTTT
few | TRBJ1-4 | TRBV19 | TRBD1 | CASHQGAWEKLFF | TGTGCCAGTCATCAGGGGGCGTGGGAAAAACTGTTTTTT
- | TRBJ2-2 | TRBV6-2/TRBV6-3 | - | CASSYGESTGELFF | TGTGCCAGCAGTTATGGGGAGAGCACCGGGGAGCTGTTTTTT
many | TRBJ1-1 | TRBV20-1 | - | CSARLPETGYTEAFF | TGCAGTGCTAGGCTCCCCGAAACAGGGTACACTGAAGCTTTCTTT
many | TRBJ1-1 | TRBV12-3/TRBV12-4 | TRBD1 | CASRPGTGGINTEAFF | TGTGCCAGCAGGCCCGGGACAGGGGGTATAAACACTGAAGCTTTCTTT
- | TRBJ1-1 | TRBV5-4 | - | CASSLGPGRGINIAEAFF | TGTGCCAGCAGCTTGGGCCCTGGCAGGGGAATCAACATCGCTGAAGCTTTCTTT
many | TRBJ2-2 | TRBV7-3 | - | CASSSDYLGGELFF | TGTGCCAGCAGCTCCGACTATCTGGGCGGGGAGCTGTTTTTT
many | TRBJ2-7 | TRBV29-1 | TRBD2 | CSVGPGGLALNEQYF | TGCAGCGTTGGCCCGGGGGGGCTAGCCTTAAACGAGCAGTACTTC
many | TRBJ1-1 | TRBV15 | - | CATSRDLFLTAFF | TGTGCCACCAGCAGAGATTTATTTTTGACAGCTTTCTTT